Listed below are T cell receptor beta chains from one sample, sequenced in a study of cytomegalovirus exposure and HLA in healthy donors. Assay used: immunoSEQ multiplex PCR; TCRdb lists only in-frame clones, some missing. This sample carries 140,000 or so clones, approximately 86% of them seen once, and the ten largest clones take 0.45% to 0.55%. The sequenced material came from PBMCs. The receptors originated from a woman between 40 and 55 years old in good health and CMV-seronegative. Both conserved end residues are part of each CDR3. A D gene is named only where the DNA matches it firmly. Size is omitted from some rows. Given values are once, few, many or a class for expanded clones.

13,TRBV10-3,-,TRBJ2-7,-,CAISAEGEGEQYF,TGTGCCATCAGTGCAGAGGGTGAGGGCGAGCAGTACTTC
17,TRBV2,-,TRBJ2-2,-,CASSGDSFPSNTGELFF,TGTGCCAGCAGTGGTGACAGCTTCCCGTCGAACACCGGGGAGCTGTTTTTT
15,TRBV7-9,-,TRBJ2-5,-,CASSLGQWASETQYF,TGTGCCAGCAGCTTAGGCCAGTGGGCATCAGAGACCCAGTACTTC
13,TRBV6-1,-,TRBJ2-3,-,CASGEARGDTQYF,TGTGCCAGCGGTGAAGCAAGGGGAGATACGCAGTATTTT
14,TRBV7-9,-,TRBJ1-1,-,CASSLALRGTEAFF,TGTGCCAGCAGCTTAGCGCTAAGGGGCACTGAAGCTTTCTTT
12,TRBV11-3,-,TRBJ1-1,once,CASSLEFGETFF,TGTGCCAGCAGCTTAGAGTTCGGGGAGACTTTCTTT
16,TRBV5-1,-,TRBJ1-2,-,CASSLAAGQGLGGYTF,TGCGCCAGCAGCTTGGCGGCCGGGCAGGGGCTCGGTGGCTACACCTTC
16,TRBV6-5,-,TRBJ2-2,-,CASSYRRQTNTGELFF,TGTGCCAGCAGTTACCGACGACAGACCAACACCGGGGAGCTGTTTTTT
18,TRBV7-5,-,TRBJ2-1,-,CVRSLDGGSEGQYNEQFF,TGTGTCAGAAGCTTGGACGGCGGGAGCGAAGGACAATACAATGAGCAGTTCTTC
14,TRBV6-6,TRBD1,TRBJ1-5,-,CASSAQGSFQPQHF,TGTGCCAGCAGCGCACAGGGGTCGTTTCAGCCCCAGCATTTT
11,TRBV29-1,-,TRBJ2-3,-,CSGKIADTQYF,TGCAGCGGCAAAATAGCAGATACGCAGTATTTT
15,TRBV5-1,TRBD1,TRBJ2-5,once,CASSPGTDLQETQYF,TGCGCCAGCAGCCCAGGGACAGACCTCCAAGAGACCCAGTACTTC
13,TRBV9,TRBD1,TRBJ1-6,once,CASRTGENSPLHF,TGTGCCAGCCGGACAGGGGAGAATTCACCCCTCCACTTT
16,TRBV5-1,TRBD2,TRBJ2-5,-,CASSRTSGIGPETQYF,TGCGCCAGCAGTCGTACGAGCGGGATAGGACCGGAGACCCAGTACTTC
15,TRBV27,TRBD1,TRBJ2-7,-,CASSLGGGLPYEQYF,TGTGCCAGCAGTCTAGGGGGCGGCTTACCCTACGAGCAGTACTTC
14,TRBV2,TRBD1,TRBJ1-1,-,CASSEDRALTEAFF,TGTGCCAGCAGTGAGGACAGGGCGTTGACTGAAGCTTTCTTT
18,TRBV18,TRBD2,TRBJ2-1,-,CASSPPAVAGGLRREQFF,TGTGCCAGCTCTCCACCGGCGGTAGCGGGAGGCCTTAGAAGAGAGCAGTTCTTC
18,TRBV27,TRBD2,TRBJ2-7,-,CASSFGRASGRGYYEQYF,TGTGCCAGCAGTTTCGGACGGGCTAGCGGTAGGGGATACTACGAGCAGTACTTC
13,TRBV27,-,TRBJ2-7,-,CASSFVSSYEQYF,TGTGCCAGCAGTTTTGTCAGCTCCTACGAGCAGTACTTC
15,TRBV10-1,TRBD1,TRBJ2-2,-,CASSQGAANTGELFF,TGCGCCAGCAGCCAGGGGGCCGCGAACACCGGGGAGCTGTTTTTT
14,TRBV5-4,-,TRBJ2-7,-,CASSLRESAYEQYF,TGTGCCAGCAGCTTGCGGGAGTCTGCCTACGAGCAGTACTTC
15,TRBV7-9,TRBD1,TRBJ2-2,-,CASSLGDRATGELFF,TGTGCCAGCAGCTTGGGTGACAGGGCCACCGGGGAGCTGTTTTTT
12,TRBV19,-,TRBJ1-1,few,CASNQRATEAFF,TGTGCCAGTAATCAGAGAGCGACCGAAGCTTTCTTT
15,TRBV10-1,TRBD2,TRBJ2-5,-,CASSELAGGQETQYF,TGCGCCAGCAGTGAACTAGCGGGAGGTCAAGAGACCCAGTACTTC
14,TRBV19,TRBD1,TRBJ1-1,-,CASTSTGLNTEAFF,TGTGCCAGTACCTCGACAGGGCTGAACACTGAAGCTTTCTTT
15,TRBV18,TRBD1,TRBJ2-3,once,CASSRHGTGTDTQYF,TGTGCCAGCTCACGGCACGGGACAGGCACAGATACGCAGTATTTT
14,TRBV5-1,-,TRBJ2-2,-,CASSTPPNTGELFF,TGCGCCAGCAGCACACCACCGAACACCGGGGAGCTGTTTTTT
13,TRBV11-2,-,TRBJ1-6,-,CASSPGGTSPLHF,TGTGCCAGCAGCCCCGGGGGTACATCACCCCTCCACTTT
17,TRBV4-3,-,TRBJ2-3,-,CASSQDGSGLSTDTQYF,TGCGCCAGCAGCCAAGATGGGAGCGGACTTTCCACCGATACGCAGTATTTT
14,TRBV7-6,-,TRBJ2-1,-,CASTSAGGLNEQFF,TGTGCCAGCACTTCGGCCGGAGGTTTAAATGAGCAGTTCTTC
15,TRBV19,-,TRBJ2-1,-,CASRDAQGYYNEQFF,TGTGCCAGTAGGGATGCACAGGGTTACTACAATGAGCAGTTCTTC
16,TRBV4-3,-,TRBJ2-3,-,CASSQILAGVTDTQYF,TGCGCCAGCAGCCAAATTCTAGCTGGGGTCACAGATACGCAGTATTTT
17,TRBV7-8,TRBD2,TRBJ2-7,-,CASSRAPSSGASYEQYF,TGTGCCAGCAGCCGAGCCCCTTCTAGCGGGGCCTCCTACGAGCAGTACTTC
15,TRBV28,TRBD1,TRBJ2-7,-,CASSFSGTGTYEQYF,TGTGCCAGCAGTTTCTCCGGGACAGGGACCTACGAGCAGTACTTC
16,TRBV6-5,-,TRBJ1-3,-,CASSYSTPSSGNTIYF,TGTGCCAGCAGTTACTCGACACCAAGCTCTGGAAACACCATATATTTT
14,TRBV6-5,TRBD2,TRBJ2-7,-,CASSRGLAVYEQYF,TGTGCCAGCAGCCGCGGACTAGCCGTCTACGAGCAGTACTTC
15,TRBV7-9,-,TRBJ2-7,-,CASSLGLGPLYEQYF,TGTGCCAGCAGCTTAGGTCTGGGGCCTCTTTACGAGCAGTACTTC